This T cell receptor (beta chain) was sequenced in a study of identical twins. This CDR3 has 14 amino acids. Germline CDR1 reads ENHRY; CDR2 reads SYGVKD. The V end lost 6 bases, the J end lost 5 bases, and 13 bases lay between the germline ends. One entry per CDR3 protein results from TCRdb running MiXCR on the 5' RACE reads. The sample has about 530,000 distinct CDR3 sequences, under 25% seen once; the top ten hold approximately 0.52%. This clonotype has just a few counts. These data were likewise used in another study, on yellow fever vaccine responses in identical twins.

Sequencing used CD4+ T cells sorted from blood. The origin of this receptor is a woman aged 18-29 years in good health. V gene TRBV10-3 combines with J gene TRBJ2-2; tentative D call: TRBD1 (6 bases). CDR3 in amino acids: CAISAGELTGELFF. The CDR3 bases are TGTGCCATCAGCGCAGGGGAACTAACCGGGGAGCTGTTTTTT.